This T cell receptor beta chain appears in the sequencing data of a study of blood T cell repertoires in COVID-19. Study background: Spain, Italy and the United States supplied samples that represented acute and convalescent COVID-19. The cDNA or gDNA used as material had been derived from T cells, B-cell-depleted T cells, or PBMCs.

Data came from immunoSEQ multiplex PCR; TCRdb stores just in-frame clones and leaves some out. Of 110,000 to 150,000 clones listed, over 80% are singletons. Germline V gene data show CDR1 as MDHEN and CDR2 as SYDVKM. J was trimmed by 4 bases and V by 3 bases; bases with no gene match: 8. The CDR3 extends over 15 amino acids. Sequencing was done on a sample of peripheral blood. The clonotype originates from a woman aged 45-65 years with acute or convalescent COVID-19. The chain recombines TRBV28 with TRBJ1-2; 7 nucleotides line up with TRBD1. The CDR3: CASSLPDRAGYGYTF. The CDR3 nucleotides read TGTGCCAGCAGTTTGCCAGACAGGGCCGGCTATGGCTACACCTTC.